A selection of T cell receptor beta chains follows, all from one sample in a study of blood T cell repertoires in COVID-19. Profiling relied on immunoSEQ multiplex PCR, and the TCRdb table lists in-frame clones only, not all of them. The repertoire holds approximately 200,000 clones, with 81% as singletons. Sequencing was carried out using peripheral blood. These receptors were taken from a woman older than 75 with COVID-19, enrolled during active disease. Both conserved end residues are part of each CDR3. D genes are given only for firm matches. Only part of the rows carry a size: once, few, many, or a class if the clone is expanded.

CDR3aa: CASSYTSSRTQYF
CDR3nt: TGCGCCAGCAGCTATACTAGCTCGCGTACGCAGTATTTT
d_gene: .
v_gene: TRBV5-1
j_gene: TRBJ2-3
abundance: .
len: 13

CDR3aa: CAISAETSGGTLLYEQYF
CDR3nt: TGTGCCATCAGTGCGGAGACTAGCGGGGGGACTTTGCTCTACGAGCAGTACTTC
d_gene: TRBD2
v_gene: TRBV10-3
j_gene: TRBJ2-7
abundance: .
len: 18

CDR3aa: CASSLGGYSRRGGETQYF
CDR3nt: TGTGCCAGCAGCTTAGGAGGTTATTCTAGGCGCGGTGGAGAGACCCAGTACTTC
d_gene: .
v_gene: TRBV7-2
j_gene: TRBJ2-5
abundance: .
len: 18

CDR3aa: CASSSQTGSVGYTF
CDR3nt: TGTGCCAGCAGCTCTCAGACAGGATCCGTTGGCTACACCTTC
d_gene: .
v_gene: TRBV5-6
j_gene: TRBJ1-2
abundance: .
len: 14

CDR3aa: CASKGGSYNEQFF
CDR3nt: TGTGCCAGCAAAGGGGGATCCTACAATGAGCAGTTCTTC
d_gene: .
v_gene: TRBV28
j_gene: TRBJ2-1
abundance: .
len: 13

CDR3aa: CASRRPGQPGLYF
CDR3nt: TGTGCCAGCAGACGCCCGGGACAGCCGGGACTGTACTTC
d_gene: .
v_gene: TRBV6-5
j_gene: TRBJ2-7
abundance: .
len: 13

CDR3aa: CASSGLLYNEQFF
CDR3nt: TGTGCCAGCAGCGGCTTACTGTACAATGAGCAGTTCTTC
d_gene: .
v_gene: TRBV9
j_gene: TRBJ2-1
abundance: .
len: 13

CDR3aa: CASRAALESYNEQFF
CDR3nt: TGTGCCAGCAGGGCGGCACTAGAATCCTACAATGAGCAGTTCTTC
d_gene: .
v_gene: TRBV2
j_gene: TRBJ2-1
abundance: once
len: 15

CDR3aa: CATSEAGTGGVFEQFF
CDR3nt: TGTGCCACCAGTGAAGCCGGGACAGGGGGGGTATTTGAGCAGTTCTTC
d_gene: TRBD1
v_gene: TRBV24-1
j_gene: TRBJ2-1
abundance: .
len: 16

CDR3aa: CASSPPHRGRLYF
CDR3nt: TGTGCCAGCTCACCTCCTCACAGGGGGCGCCTATACTTC
d_gene: TRBD1
v_gene: TRBV18
j_gene: TRBJ2-7
abundance: .
len: 13

CDR3aa: CASSLGQAIARGYTF
CDR3nt: TGTGCCAGCAGCTTAGGACAGGCCATCGCTCGGGGCTACACCTTC
d_gene: .
v_gene: TRBV7-8
j_gene: TRBJ1-2
abundance: .
len: 15

CDR3aa: CASSRSTSANEQYF
CDR3nt: TGTGCCAGCAGCCGATCGACTAGCGCCAACGAGCAGTACTTC
d_gene: TRBD2
v_gene: TRBV7-8
j_gene: TRBJ2-7
abundance: .
len: 14

CDR3aa: CSVQTDTYEQYF
CDR3nt: TGCAGCGTCCAGACAGACACCTACGAGCAGTACTTC
d_gene: .
v_gene: TRBV29-1
j_gene: TRBJ2-7
abundance: .
len: 12

CDR3aa: CASSLVSRLNNEQFF
CDR3nt: TGTGCCAGCAGTTTAGTCTCCAGGCTTAACAATGAGCAGTTCTTC
d_gene: .
v_gene: TRBV28
j_gene: TRBJ2-1
abundance: .
len: 15

CDR3aa: CASSVGTGGDQPQHF
CDR3nt: TGTGCCAGTAGTGTCGGGACAGGGGGCGATCAGCCCCAGCATTTT
d_gene: TRBD1
v_gene: TRBV19
j_gene: TRBJ1-5
abundance: .
len: 15

CDR3aa: CASSYGTGGRGGYTF
CDR3nt: TGCGCCAGCAGCTACGGGACAGGGGGCCGAGGGGGCTACACCTTC
d_gene: TRBD1
v_gene: TRBV5-1
j_gene: TRBJ1-2
abundance: .
len: 15

CDR3aa: CASSQVRTGWETQYF
CDR3nt: TGTGCCAGCAGCCAAGTGAGAACAGGGTGGGAGACCCAGTACTTC
d_gene: .
v_gene: TRBV14
j_gene: TRBJ2-5
abundance: .
len: 15

CDR3aa: CASRPDRGGNTEAFF
CDR3nt: TGTGCCAGCAGACCCGATAGGGGCGGAAACACTGAAGCTTTCTTT
d_gene: .
v_gene: TRBV27
j_gene: TRBJ1-1
abundance: few
len: 15

CDR3aa: CASSDPYRNTGELFF
CDR3nt: TGTGCCAGCAGCGATCCGTATAGGAACACCGGGGAGCTGTTTTTT
d_gene: .
v_gene: TRBV6-5
j_gene: TRBJ2-2
abundance: .
len: 15

CDR3aa: CASSLGQNTGELFF
CDR3nt: TGTGCCAGCAGTTTAGGGCAGAACACCGGGGAGCTGTTTTTT
d_gene: .
v_gene: TRBV28
j_gene: TRBJ2-2
abundance: .
len: 14

CDR3aa: CASSLLPGANTEAFF
CDR3nt: TGTGCCAGCAGCTTGTTACCTGGGGCGAACACTGAAGCTTTCTTT
d_gene: .
v_gene: TRBV5-4
j_gene: TRBJ1-1
abundance: .
len: 15

CDR3aa: CASSPGLNTEAFF
CDR3nt: TGTGCCAGTAGTCCGGGTTTGAACACTGAAGCTTTCTTT
d_gene: .
v_gene: TRBV19
j_gene: TRBJ1-1
abundance: .
len: 13

CDR3aa: CASSPRGSYGYTF
CDR3nt: TGTGCCAGCAGCCCCCGAGGGAGTTATGGCTACACCTTC
d_gene: .
v_gene: TRBV9
j_gene: TRBJ1-2
abundance: .
len: 13

CDR3aa: CASSLFGWETDTGELFF
CDR3nt: TGTGCCAGCAGCTTATTTGGGTGGGAGACGGACACCGGGGAGCTGTTTTTT
d_gene: .
v_gene: TRBV7-9
j_gene: TRBJ2-2
abundance: .
len: 17

CDR3aa: CSVVGGREVQETQYF
CDR3nt: TGCAGCGTTGTCGGAGGGAGGGAAGTCCAAGAGACCCAGTACTTC
d_gene: TRBD2
v_gene: TRBV29-1
j_gene: TRBJ2-5
abundance: .
len: 15

CDR3aa: CASSLSSGTYNEQFF
CDR3nt: TGTGCCAGCAGCTTATCTAGCGGGACCTACAATGAGCAGTTCTTC
d_gene: TRBD2
v_gene: TRBV7-2
j_gene: TRBJ2-1
abundance: .
len: 15

CDR3aa: CASSYAGQGTEQYF
CDR3nt: TGTGCCAGCAGTTACGCCGGACAGGGGACTGAGCAGTACTTC
d_gene: TRBD1
v_gene: TRBV6-6
j_gene: TRBJ2-7
abundance: .
len: 14

CDR3aa: CASSHSGQESTDTQYF
CDR3nt: TGTGCCAGCAGCCACTCGGGACAGGAAAGCACAGATACGCAGTATTTT
d_gene: TRBD1
v_gene: TRBV9
j_gene: TRBJ2-3
abundance: .
len: 16

CDR3aa: CASSPQTGHTEAFF
CDR3nt: TGTGCCAGCAGCCCCCAGACAGGGCACACTGAAGCTTTCTTT
d_gene: TRBD1
v_gene: TRBV7-3
j_gene: TRBJ1-1
abundance: .
len: 14

CDR3aa: CASSLWGGEQYF
CDR3nt: TGTGCCAGCAGCTTATGGGGGGGCGAGCAGTACTTC
d_gene: TRBD2
v_gene: TRBV7-3
j_gene: TRBJ2-7
abundance: .
len: 12

CDR3aa: CASSDGMRVPNEQFF
CDR3nt: TGTGCCAGCAGTGATGGTATGAGGGTCCCCAATGAGCAGTTCTTC
d_gene: .
v_gene: TRBV6-1
j_gene: TRBJ2-1
abundance: .
len: 15

CDR3aa: CATSEPLAGVKDTQYF
CDR3nt: TGTGCCACCAGTGAGCCCCTAGCGGGGGTTAAGGATACGCAGTATTTT
d_gene: TRBD2
v_gene: TRBV24-1
j_gene: TRBJ2-3
abundance: .
len: 16

CDR3aa: CASSWTGFSPLHF
CDR3nt: TGTGCCAGCAGTTGGACAGGGTTTTCACCCCTCCACTTT
d_gene: TRBD1
v_gene: TRBV2
j_gene: TRBJ1-6
abundance: .
len: 13

CDR3aa: CSVGARTGNYGYTF
CDR3nt: TGCAGCGTTGGGGCTCGGACAGGGAACTATGGCTACACCTTC
d_gene: TRBD1
v_gene: TRBV29-1
j_gene: TRBJ1-2
abundance: .
len: 14

CDR3aa: CASSPTSGGNTGELFF
CDR3nt: TGCGCCAGCAGCCCAACTAGCGGAGGGAACACCGGGGAGCTGTTTTTT
d_gene: TRBD2
v_gene: TRBV5-1
j_gene: TRBJ2-2
abundance: .
len: 16

CDR3aa: CASSLGRNPWELFF
CDR3nt: TGTGCCAGCAGCTTAGGCAGGAATCCATGGGAGCTGTTTTTT
d_gene: .
v_gene: TRBV7-2
j_gene: TRBJ2-2
abundance: .
len: 14

CDR3aa: CASSFKGGSWVGELFF
CDR3nt: TGTGCCAGCAGTTTTAAAGGGGGCTCCTGGGTCGGGGAGCTGTTTTTT
d_gene: TRBD1
v_gene: TRBV27
j_gene: TRBJ2-2
abundance: .
len: 16

CDR3aa: CASSPRLAGAYNEQFF
CDR3nt: TGTGCCAGCAGCCCCCGTCTGGCGGGTGCCTACAATGAGCAGTTCTTC
d_gene: .
v_gene: TRBV9
j_gene: TRBJ2-1
abundance: .
len: 16

CDR3aa: CASSSGTGLGNHGYTF
CDR3nt: TGTGCCAGCAGCTCTGGGACAGGGTTGGGAAACCATGGCTACACCTTC
d_gene: TRBD1
v_gene: TRBV5-6
j_gene: TRBJ1-2
abundance: .
len: 16

CDR3aa: CASGAAYEQYF
CDR3nt: TGTGCCAGCGGGGCGGCTTACGAGCAGTACTTC
d_gene: .
v_gene: TRBV6-5
j_gene: TRBJ2-7
abundance: .
len: 11

CDR3aa: CASSRTGPYNEQFF
CDR3nt: TGTGCCAGCAGTAGGACAGGGCCATACAATGAGCAGTTCTTC
d_gene: TRBD1
v_gene: TRBV2
j_gene: TRBJ2-1
abundance: .
len: 14

CDR3aa: CSASGGLGRGVYNEQFF
CDR3nt: TGCAGTGCTAGTGGGGGGCTGGGCAGAGGGGTGTACAATGAGCAGTTCTTC
d_gene: .
v_gene: TRBV20-1
j_gene: TRBJ2-1
abundance: .
len: 17

CDR3aa: CASSQASGYEQYF
CDR3nt: TGTGCCAGCAGCCAAGCCTCCGGGTACGAGCAGTACTTC
d_gene: .
v_gene: TRBV3-1/TRBV3-2
j_gene: TRBJ2-7
abundance: .
len: 13